Reported below is one TCR beta chain. The record originates from a study of blood T cell repertoires in COVID-19. Study summary: Sites across the United States, Italy and Spain contributed samples from acute and convalescent COVID-19. Sources were T cells, B-cell-depleted T cells, or PBMCs; the material itself was cDNA or gDNA.

V shed 5 bases and J 7 bases; nucleotides not matched to a gene: 4. This CDR3 has 12 amino acids. CDR1 and CDR2 from the germline V gene are GTSNPN and SVGIG (reference sequence). Participants came from 20 to 25 US areas, aged roughly 18 to 89 years. As originally analysed: Amplification of reference gene primers was used by the study to estimate nucleated cell counts. Assay used: immunoSEQ multiplex PCR; TCRdb lists only in-frame clones, some missing. V and J calls and clone size are given by that table; D and trimming were obtained from the DNA. The repertoire holds around 46,000 clones, with around 86% as singletons.

The clonotype comes from a woman in her fifties or sixties who had recovered from COVID-19. V is TRBV30 and J is TRBJ2-3; 9 bases match TRBD1. The sequencing input was PBMCs or T cells enriched from blood (not recorded which). In DNA, the CDR3 is TGTGCCTGGGGGACAGGGACATATACGCAGTATTTT. Its protein is CAWGTGTYTQYF.